The next 24 T cell receptor beta chains were all read from a single sample in a study of blood T cell repertoires in COVID-19 (TCRdb year 2020). Libraries were made using the immunoSEQ multiplex PCR assay. TCRdb's version of the immuneACCESS table is confined to in-frame rearrangements and falls short of the full clone set. An unresolved V gene accounts for under half of the shortfall where checked; the remainder is of unknown origin. The sample profile shows tens of thousands of clones; around 80% of them were found once. The ten biggest clones cover around 39% of the sample. Sequences were obtained from peripheral blood. The receptors shown here come from an older man with active or convalescent COVID-19.

The V and J genes are TRBV27 and TRBJ1-2; maybe TRBD1 (5 bases). The germline CDR1 and CDR2 sequences are MNHEY and SMNVEV (reference sequence). The CDR3 spans 14 residues. V lost 3 bases and J lost 3, with 11 bases in between. The CDR3 region has the DNA TGTGCCAGCAGTTTCACGGGGGGGTACTATGGCTACACCTTC. This codes for CASSFTGGYYGYTF.

This clone was observed once. The chain is built from TRBV28 and TRBJ2-1, with 11 positions matching TRBD2. V was pared by 7 bases and J by 2 bases, with 4 bases of the junction left unmatched. Germline assignment: CDR1 MDHEN and CDR2 SYDVKM. This CDR3 is 15 amino acids long. For the CDR3, the DNA is TGTGCCAGCACCTTAGCGGGAGGGCCCTACAATGAGCAGTTCTTC. Translation: CASTLAGGPYNEQFF.

CDR3 in DNA: TGTGCCAGTAGTATAGCACCCACACGGGGCGAGCAGTACTTC. The encoded protein is CASSIAPTRGEQYF. This chain joins TRBV19 and TRBJ2-7; a possible D gene is TRBD2 (5 bases). Trimming removed 1 base at V and 6 bases at J, with 13 bases between. In germline, CDR1 is LNHDA, CDR2 SQIVND (reference sequence). The CDR3 extends over 14 amino acids.

The V and J genes are TRBV18 and TRBJ1-1; tentative D call: TRBD1 (5 bases). The ends were cut back, 3 bases at V and 5 bases at J, with 16 bases in the middle. This CDR3 spans 15 amino acids. Germline lookup yields CDR1 KGHSH and CDR2 LQKENI. CDR3 coding DNA: TGTGCCAGCTCACCCCTGGACAACTTTGAGACTGAAGCTTTCTTT. Translated: CASSPLDNFETEAFF.

V usage is TRBV28 and J usage is TRBJ1-1; tentative D call: TRBD1 (6 bases). V was clipped by 4 bases and J by 8 bases, with 11 bases between them. Germline CDR1 and CDR2: MDHEN and SYDVKM. The CDR3 sequence is 12 residues long. For the CDR3, the DNA is TGTGCCAGCAGTTCTACAGGGATAGAAGCTTTCTTT. Translating gives CASSSTGIEAFF.

J is TRBJ1-1 and V is TRBV5-1, with D possibly matching TRBD1 (5 bases). Germline V gene data show CDR1 as SGHRS and CDR2 as YFSETQ. Trimming shortened V by 2 bases and J by 3 bases, and 14 bases separated the two germline ends. This CDR3 has 15 amino acids. The DNA of the CDR3 is TGCGCCAGCAGCTTATTGGGGCAGAGAGACACTGAAGCTTTCTTT. Amino acids: CASSLLGQRDTEAFF.

J is TRBJ2-7 and V is TRBV3-1 (or the pseudogene TRBV3-2); TRBD1 might be the D (5 bases). V lost 1 base, J lost 3 bases, and 10 bases lay in between. CDR1 and CDR2 from the germline V gene are LGHDT and YNNKEL (reference sequence). The CDR3 totals 14 residues. The CDR3 reads CASSQGQWGYEQYF. The CDR3 DNA is TGTGCCAGCAGCCAAGGACAGTGGGGCTACGAGCAGTACTTC.

The rearrangement joins TRBV6-5 to TRBJ2-7; TRBD1 is a possible D gene (5 bases). Trimming removed 0 bases from V and 3 bases from J, with 9 bases in between. Germline-derived CDR1 and CDR2 are MNHEY and SVGAGI. CDR3 length: 14 amino acids. For the CDR3, the DNA is TGTGCCAGCAGTTACTCTGACAGAGACTACGAGCAGTACTTC. This gives the protein CASSYSDRDYEQYF.

This clone was recorded once. This CDR3 is CASSLTSRADTQYF. The CDR3 DNA follows: TGCGCCAGCAGCTTGACCAGCCGGGCAGATACGCAGTATTTT. This chain uses TRBV5-1 with TRBJ2-3; D gene unclear. With 1 base removed from V and 4 bases from J, the gap between germline ends came to 10 bases. Germline V gene data show CDR1 as SGHRS and CDR2 as YFSETQ. This CDR3 has 14 residues.

The chain joins TRBV12-3 or TRBV12-4 to TRBJ1-2; tentatively, D is TRBD1 (5 bases). This CDR3 region has 13 residues. V gave up 3 bases and J gave up 8 bases, with 13 bases separating them. In nucleotides, the CDR3 is TGTGCCAGCAGTTTCGCCAGGGCGGTAGGCTACACCTTC. Its protein is CASSFARAVGYTF.

The V and J genes are TRBV4-1 and TRBJ1-3, with 10 bases identical to TRBD1. Germline V gives CDR1 MGHRA, CDR2 YSYEKL. The CDR3 spans 17 residues. J was trimmed by 1 base and V by 4 bases; bases with no gene match: 7. Written as DNA, the CDR3 is TGCGCCAGCAGCCTCGTCCCGGGACAGGGGTCTGGAAACACCATATATTTT. Translation gives CASSLVPGQGSGNTIYF.

This chain joins TRBV11-1 and TRBJ1-3; D is ambiguous. This CDR3 region has 12 residues. The ends were cut back, 3 bases at V and 4 bases at J, with 4 bases in the middle. Germline assignment: CDR1 SGHAT and CDR2 FQDESV (reference sequence). The CDR3 sequence: CASSFGGNTIYF. The CDR3 nucleotides read TGTGCCAGCAGCTTCGGGGGAAACACCATATATTTT.

In the case of this clone: Relative to the germline gene, one junction end is altered; a read error may explain this. The chain carries TRBV7-6 and TRBJ2-2; possibly TRBD2 for D (5 bases). Germline V gives CDR1 SGHVS, CDR2 FNYEAQ. This CDR3 comprises 15 residues. CDR3 loop: CASSTQSGNPGELFF. In nucleotides, the CDR3 is TGTGCCAGCAGCACGCAATCGGGGAACCCCGGGGAGCTGTTTTTT. Complete variable domain (other parts from reference TRBV7-6 and TRBJ2-2): GAGVSQSPRYKVTKRGQDVALRCDPISGHVSLYWYRQALGQGPEFLTYFNYEAQQDKSGLPNDRFSAERPEGSISTLTIQRTEQRDSAMYRCASSTQSGNPGELFFGEGSRLTVL.

In the case of this clone: Because the CDR3 is missing its conserved closing phenylalanine or tryptophan, this is likely a read error. It is unclear where the CDR3 begins or ends on the DNA, so no DNA is shown, and the CDR3 is as TCRdb lists it. This chain connects TRBV19 to TRBJ2-7; the table gives TRBD2 as D, unverified against the DNA. Germline CDR1 and CDR2: LNHDA and SQIVND (reference sequence). The CDR3 extends over 14 residues, inclusive of both ends. The CDR3 spells CASRVREERVNHSS.

This clone was picked up one time. V usage is TRBV6-5 and J usage is TRBJ1-2; D uncertain. The CDR3 runs 14 residues. Germline CDR1 is MNHEY and CDR2 is SVGAGI. V was trimmed by 5 bases and J by 3 bases, leaving 13 bases between them. CDR3: CASSTLGLHYGYTF. The CDR3 DNA sequence: TGTGCCAGCAGTACCCTAGGACTCCACTATGGCTACACCTTC.

The chain combines TRBV9 with TRBJ1-2; D is unclear. There are 12 residues in the CDR3. V lost 2 bases to trimming and J lost 5 bases, with 7 bases between them. Germline values: CDR1 SGDLS, CDR2 YYNGEE. For the CDR3, the DNA is TGTGCCAGCAGCGTGTCAGAATATGGCTACACCTTC. Translation gives CASSVSEYGYTF.

As for this clone: A read error may produce the germline difference seen at one junction end. This chain joins TRBV5-1 and TRBJ2-6, with D tentatively TRBD1 (6 bases). CDR3 length: 16 amino acids. The germline CDR1 and CDR2 sequences are SGHRS and YFSETQ. The CDR3 protein is CASSSTGTPGANVLTF. The CDR3 DNA reads TGCGCCAGCAGCTCCACCGGGACACCTGGTGCCAACGTCCTGACTTTC.

This clone was seen a handful of times. The gene calls are TRBV7-8 and TRBJ2-2; a weak D match, TRBD1 (6 bases). The CDR3 extends over 17 amino acids. Germline V gene data show CDR1 as SGHVS and CDR2 as FQNEAQ. Deletions cut 0 bases from V and 4 bases from J, with 15 bases between. The DNA of the CDR3 is TGTGCCAGCAGCTTAGCGAGAGGAACCAGGGGCACCGGGGAGCTGTTTTTT. Translated, it gives CASSLARGTRGTGELFF. Variable domain in full (rest from reference TRBV7-8 and TRBJ2-2): GAGVSQSPRYKVAKRGQDVALRCDPISGHVSLFWYQQALGQGPEFLTYFQNEAQLDKSGLPSDRFFAERPEGSVSTLKIQRTQQEDSAVYLCASSLARGTRGTGELFFGEGSRLTVL.

V usage is TRBV19 and J usage is TRBJ2-7; 8 bases are shared with TRBD1. V was clipped by 4 bases and J by 6 bases; unmatched bases: 14. This CDR3 region has 16 residues. Germline assignment: CDR1 LNHDA and CDR2 SQIVND (reference sequence). The CDR3 region has the DNA TGTGCCAGTAGTAAAGGCCCGGGGCAGGGGGCGTTCGAGCAGTACTTC. It encodes CASSKGPGQGAFEQYF. Drawing the rest from reference TRBV19 and TRBJ2-7, the complete variable domain is DGGITQSPKYLFRKEGQNVTLSCEQNLNHDAMYWYRQDPGQGLRLIYYSQIVNDFQKGDIAEGYSVSREKKESFPLTVTSAQKNPTAFYLCASSKGPGQGAFEQYFGPGTRLTVT.

V usage is TRBV5-6 and J usage is TRBJ2-7, with D unresolved. The V and J ends lost 4 bases and 1 base respectively, with 3 bases between them. CDR1 and CDR2 (germline): SGHDT, YYEEEE. CDR3 length equals 11 residues. The CDR3 loop is CASSQSYEQYF. In DNA, the CDR3 is TGTGCCAGCAGCCAGTCCTACGAGCAGTACTTC. Based on the CDR3 plus reference TRBV5-6 and TRBJ2-7, the full variable domain is DAGVTQSPTHLIKTRGQQVTLRCSPKSGHDTVSWYQQALGQGPQFIFQYYEEEERQRGNFPDRFSGHQFPNYSSELNVNALLLGDSALYLCASSQSYEQYFGPGTRLTVT.

The chain is built from TRBV29-1 and TRBJ1-2, with D perhaps TRBD1 (6 bases). This CDR3 is built from 16 residues. V lost 6 bases and J lost 3, with 23 bases in between. Germline V gives CDR1 SQVTM, CDR2 ANQGSEA. DNA for the CDR3: TGCAGCGTCAATCAGGGCACTCAATGGGGGCACTATGGCTACACCTTC. It encodes CSVNQGTQWGHYGYTF.

This sequence joins TRBV5-4 and TRBJ1-2; D might be TRBD1 (5 bases). The CDR3 runs 16 residues. Germline V gene data show CDR1 as SGHNT and CDR2 as YYREEE (reference sequence). V was trimmed by 6 bases and J by 7 bases, leaving 25 bases between them. CDR3 amino acids: CASTIFSRQNMGGYTF. CDR3 nucleotide sequence: TGTGCCAGCACCATTTTCAGTAGACAGAATATGGGTGGCTACACCTTC.

This chain links TRBV6-5 with TRBJ2-7; 9 nucleotides agree with TRBD1. The CDR3 covers 15 residues. Germline trimming cut 8 bases from V and 1 base from J; bases unmatched to any gene: 9. From germline, CDR1 is MNHEY and CDR2 SVGAGI. The CDR3 DNA reads as TGTGCCAGCCCGCTCCGACAGGGGGGGTCCTACGAGCAGTACTTC. Protein sequence: CASPLRQGGSYEQYF.

The V gene is TRBV7-2, the J gene TRBJ2-1, with TRBD2 identical over 7 bases. The CDR3 totals 15 residues. The junction had 5 bases not matched to a gene; V was cut back by 4 bases and J by 2 bases. Germline V gene data show CDR1 as SGHTA and CDR2 as FQGNSA. The CDR3 is CASSSSGATYNEQFF. The CDR3 DNA follows: TGTGCCAGCAGCTCGAGCGGGGCCACCTACAATGAGCAGTTCTTC.